The following is a TCR beta chain sequence with its context. Its specificity is unknown. From germline, CDR1 is SQVTM and CDR2 ANQGSEA. The CDR3 covers 12 residues. The V and J ends lost 7 bases and 4 bases respectively, with 13 bases between them. The data are from a study of shared clonotypes between healthy human individuals. Study findings and constraints: Clonotype sharing among donors likely depends on sequencing depth.

Using around 180 ng DNA, about 30,000 T cell genomes, the sorted-subset replicate PCRs were run. The method was immunoSEQ multiplex PCR; TCRdb's version includes in-frame clones alone and lacks a portion of them. This sample has approximately 1,000,000 clones, with roughly 74% found just once. Specimen: memory CD4+ T cells from PBMCs. Subset given: CD45RA-negative fraction. The rearrangement links TRBV29-1 to TRBJ1-2, with D perhaps TRBD1 (5 bases). The source is a man between 18 and 29 years old in good health. Some clones in this sample may be carry-over from other donors' samples. The CDR3 loop reads CSGAAGSYGYTF. Written as DNA, the CDR3 is TGCAGCGGGGCGGCAGGGAGCTATGGCTACACCTTC. Full variable domain (remainder filled in from reference TRBV29-1 and TRBJ1-2): SAVISQKPSRDICQRGTSLTIQCQVDSQVTMMFWYRQQPGQSLTLIATANQGSEATYESGFVIDKFPISRPNLTFSTLTVSNMSPEDSSIYLCSGAAGSYGYTFGSGTRLTVV.